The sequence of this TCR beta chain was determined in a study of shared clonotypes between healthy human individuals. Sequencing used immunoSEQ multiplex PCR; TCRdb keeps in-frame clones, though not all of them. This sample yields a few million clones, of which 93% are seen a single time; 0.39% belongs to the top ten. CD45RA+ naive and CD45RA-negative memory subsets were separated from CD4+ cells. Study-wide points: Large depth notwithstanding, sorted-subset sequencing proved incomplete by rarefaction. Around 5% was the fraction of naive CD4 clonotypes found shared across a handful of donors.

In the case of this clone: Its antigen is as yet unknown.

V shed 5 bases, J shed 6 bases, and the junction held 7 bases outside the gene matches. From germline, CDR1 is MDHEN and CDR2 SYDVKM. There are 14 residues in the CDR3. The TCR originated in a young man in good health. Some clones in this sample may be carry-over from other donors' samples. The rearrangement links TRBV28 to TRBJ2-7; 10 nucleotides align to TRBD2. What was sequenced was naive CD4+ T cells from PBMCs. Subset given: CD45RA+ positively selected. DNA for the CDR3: TGTGCCAGCAGTCTCAGCGGGAGGGCCGTCGAGCAGTACTTC. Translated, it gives CASSLSGRAVEQYF.